The 20 T cell receptor beta chains presented below share a single source sample, sequenced in a study of T-cell reconstitution after alpha-beta-depleted transplantation in children. Unique molecular identifiers were incorporated when the TCRbeta library was constructed. TCRdb analysed the PCR reads with MiXCR anew, one entry per CDR3 protein. Of about a million distinct CDR3 sequences in the sample, roughly 29% were seen once. The sample in question was PBMCs, mostly from graft donor cells, obtained 360 days after TCRalphabeta/CD19-depleted stem cell transplant. The receptors come from a boy under two years old who had a stem cell transplant for SCID, so the T cells may come from the graft donor.

This clonotype was seen more than once but under ten times. V usage is TRBV5-1 and J usage is TRBJ2-5, with no clear D. Germline V gene data show CDR1 as SGHRS and CDR2 as YFSETQ. The CDR3 consists of 14 residues. The V gene lost 2 bases and the J gene lost 2 bases, with 10 bases spanning the gap. In DNA, the CDR3 is TGCGCCAGCAGCTTTGCGGCCACACAAGAGACCCAGTACTTC. Its protein product is CASSFAATQETQYF.

This clonotype came up a few times. The chain employs TRBV2 and TRBJ2-7; D call uncertain. CDR1 and CDR2 (germline): SNHLY, FYNNEI. Trimming cost V 3 bases and J 0 bases, with 9 bases left between them. CDR3 length: 14 residues. The chain's CDR3 is CASSDQVLSYEQYF. CDR3 sequence (DNA): TGTGCCAGCAGTGACCAAGTTCTCTCCTACGAGCAGTACTTC.

This sequence joins TRBV4-1 and TRBJ2-2; D tentatively fits TRBD1 or TRBD2 (5 bases each). This CDR3 has 16 amino acids. In germline, CDR1 is MGHRA, CDR2 YSYEKL. Trimming cost V 5 bases and J 4 bases, with 17 bases left between them. The CDR3 DNA follows: TGCGCCAGCAGCTACATATCAGGGACGGGCACCGGGGAGCTGTTTTTT. Encoded protein: CASSYISGTGTGELFF.

This clonotype was counted between two and nine times. The chain has TRBV20-1 and TRBJ2-7, with 8 nucleotides matching TRBD2. This CDR3 is 14 amino acids long. With V trimmed by 2 bases and J by 3 bases, 6 bases remained unmatched. Looked up from germline, CDR1 is DFQATT and CDR2 is SNEGSKA (reference sequence). The CDR3 nucleotides read TGCAGTGCTAGAACGACCGGGGGGGTCTACGAGCAGTACTTC. It is translated as CSARTTGGVYEQYF.

This clonotype was seen only a few times. The chain employs TRBV9 and TRBJ1-6, with TRBD1 matching 7 bases. This CDR3 region has 15 residues. Germline CDR1 and CDR2: SGDLS and YYNGEE. With 4 bases clipped from V and 7 bases from J, the junction kept 8 bases outside the gene matches. CDR3 nucleotides: TGTGCCAGCAGCTCCAGACAGGGAGGGAATTCACCCCTCCACTTT. As protein: CASSSRQGGNSPLHF.

The J gene is TRBJ2-6, the V gene TRBV29-1; D not resolved. The CDR3 totals 15 residues. Germline CDR1 SQVTM, CDR2 ANQGSEA. Trimming took 0 bases from V and 0 from J, leaving 6 bases between them. Here the CDR3 reads CSVEDADSGANVLTF. CDR3 sequence (DNA): TGCAGCGTTGAAGATGCCGACTCTGGGGCCAACGTCCTGACTTTC.

CDR3 DNA sequence: TGCGCCAGCAGCTCAGGACAGGGTTGGGAGACCCAGTACTTC. Protein sequence: CASSSGQGWETQYF. The V gene is TRBV5-1, the J gene TRBJ2-5, with TRBD1 identical over 8 bases. Germline V CDR1 and CDR2: SGHRS, YFSETQ. This CDR3 is 14 amino acids long. The V segment lost 3 bases and the J segment 5 bases; nucleotides outside the gene matches: 6.

V usage is TRBV12-3 or TRBV12-4 and J usage is TRBJ2-2; tentative D call: TRBD2 (7 bases). The germline V and J ends were trimmed by 5 bases and 4 bases, with 14 bases remaining between them. The length of the CDR3 is 15 residues. In DNA, the CDR3 is TGTGCCAGCAGTCGTCCGGGGGGCGGCACCGGGGAGCTGTTTTTT. It codes for CASSRPGGGTGELFF.

The rearrangement joins TRBV4-1 to TRBJ2-5; a weak D match, TRBD1 (5 bases). The CDR3 spans 16 residues. Germline assignment: CDR1 MGHRA and CDR2 YSYEKL. The V and J ends lost 2 bases and 6 bases respectively, with 19 bases between them. This CDR3 reads CASSQPSQGERKTQYF. CDR3 DNA sequence: TGCGCCAGCAGCCAACCGTCCCAAGGGGAAAGAAAGACCCAGTACTTC.

This clonotype was detected only a few times. This sequence joins TRBV29-1 and TRBJ2-1, with D unclear. V was shortened by 3 bases and J by 3 bases, with 15 bases between the two germline ends. In germline, CDR1 is SQVTM, CDR2 ANQGSEA. The length of the CDR3 is 15 residues. The CDR3, as DNA: TGCAGCGTTGACCACGCCGACCCGGGCTACAATGAGCAGTTCTTC. Translation: CSVDHADPGYNEQFF.

The CDR3 spells CASSGTGALNQPQHF. CDR3 sequence (DNA): TGTGCCAGCAGTGGGACAGGAGCCCTCAATCAGCCCCAGCATTTT. V gene TRBV6-2 or TRBV6-3 combines with J gene TRBJ1-5; TRBD1 matches 8 bases. Germline V CDR1 and CDR2: MNHEY, SVGEGT. The junction had 6 bases not matched to a gene; V was cut back by 5 bases and J by 3 bases. The CDR3 totals 15 residues.

The chain employs TRBV4-2 and TRBJ2-6; D could derive from TRBD1 or TRBD2 (5 bases each). V lost 3 bases and J 0 bases, leaving 18 bases between the germline ends. The CDR3 has 19 residues. Germline lookup yields CDR1 LGHNA and CDR2 YNFKEQ. The CDR3 DNA reads TGTGCCAGCAGCCAGGAAATTGGGAGACAGCCCTCTGGGGCCAACGTCCTGACTTTC. It encodes CASSQEIGRQPSGANVLTF.

CDR3 amino acids: CASSYRPRSGGSTDTQYF. The CDR3 DNA reads TGTGCCAGCAGCTACCGCCCGAGGAGCGGGGGAAGCACAGATACGCAGTATTTT. The chain carries TRBV7-8 and TRBJ2-3, with 8 nucleotides matching TRBD2. V shed 4 bases, J shed 0 bases, and the junction held 12 bases outside the gene matches. Per the germline V gene, CDR1 is SGHVS and CDR2 is FQNEAQ. The length of the CDR3 is 18 residues.

There are a few counts of this clonotype. The chain couples TRBV5-1 to TRBJ2-1, with TRBD1 matching 7 bases. The V gene end was trimmed by 5 bases and the J gene end by 6 bases; junction bases not matched to a gene: 5. CDR1 and CDR2 (germline): SGHRS, YFSETQ. CDR3 length equals 13 residues. Here the CDR3 reads CASSLGQLNEQFF. As DNA, the CDR3 is TGCGCCAGCAGTCTGGGACAGCTCAATGAGCAGTTCTTC. Full variable domain (rest looked up from reference TRBV5-1 and TRBJ2-1): KAGVTQTPRYLIKTRGQQVTLSCSPISGHRSVSWYQQTPGQGLQFLFEYFSETQRNKGNFPGRFSGRQFSNSRSEMNVSTLELGDSALYLCASSLGQLNEQFFGPGTRLTVL.

This clonotype was counted between two and nine times. The rearrangement uses TRBV7-6 and TRBJ2-1; D is ambiguous. Germline assignment: CDR1 SGHVS and CDR2 FNYEAQ. The CDR3 sequence is 15 residues long. Trimming left V 1 base short and J 2 bases short, with 9 bases between. The CDR3, as DNA: TGTGCCAGCAGCTTAGAGGCAGGACCCTACAATGAGCAGTTCTTC. It is translated as CASSLEAGPYNEQFF.

This sequence joins TRBV5-1 and TRBJ2-2; D ambiguous. Per germline, CDR1 SGHRS and CDR2 YFSETQ. The CDR3 has 16 amino acids. V gave up 4 bases and J gave up 4 bases, with 17 bases separating them. In DNA form, the CDR3 reads TGCGCCAGCAGCGCACTTATCACAGATGGCACCGGGGAGCTGTTTTTT. It specifies CASSALITDGTGELFF.

This clonotype has a handful of counts. J is TRBJ1-1 and V is TRBV12-3 or TRBV12-4, with TRBD1 matching 9 bases. J was trimmed by 0 bases and V by 7 bases; bases with no gene match: 12. This CDR3 is built from 17 residues. CDR3 in amino acids: CASTPGQGWSMNTEAFF. CDR3 coding DNA: TGTGCCAGCACTCCGGGACAGGGATGGAGTATGAACACTGAAGCTTTCTTT.

This clonotype occurred a few times. The chain links TRBV15 to TRBJ1-6; 7 bases fit TRBD1. The CDR3 sequence is 14 residues long. Germline assignment: CDR1 LNHNV and CDR2 YYDKDF (reference sequence). V was pared by 7 bases and J by 3 bases, with 3 bases of the junction left unmatched. The CDR3 spells CATTTGFYNSPLHF. The CDR3 DNA is TGTGCCACCACGACAGGGTTCTATAATTCACCCCTCCACTTT.

The chain joins TRBV28 to TRBJ2-3; D possibly corresponds to TRBD2 (6 bases). The CDR3 runs to 16 residues. Germline-derived CDR1 and CDR2 are MDHEN and SYDVKM. V gave up 1 base and J gave up 1 base, with 12 bases separating them. CDR3 bases: TGTGCCAGCAGTTTATCTCGGCCGGGAGGCACAGATACGCAGTATTTT. This codes for CASSLSRPGGTDTQYF.

The chain uses TRBV7-2 and TRBJ2-1; weak D call: TRBD1 (5 bases). Trimming took off 5 bases at V and 5 bases at J, with 13 bases between the two ends. The CDR3 extends over 14 amino acids. Germline V lookup: CDR1 SGHTA, CDR2 FQGNSA. The CDR3 here is CASSKGRANNEQFF. The CDR3 bases are TGTGCCAGCAGCAAGGGGCGAGCGAACAATGAGCAGTTCTTC.